These 5 T cell receptor beta chains share one sample of origin, sequenced in a study of T cell repertoires in cytomegalovirus infection. A single record per CDR3 protein comes from TCRdb applying MiXCR to the reads. In the table there are 380,000 or so distinct CDR3 sequences, about 35% of which are singletons. These receptors have no identified antigens. The starting material was cultured PBMCs, obtained from culture after CMV antigen stimulation. The origin of the receptors is a human donor in good health (CMV status not recorded). Some clones in this sample may be carry-over from other donors' samples.

The CDR3 sequence: CASRVGAPNQPQHF. CDR3 nucleotides: TGTGCCAGCAGAGTAGGGGCGCCCAATCAGCCCCAGCATTTT. The chain recombines TRBV12-3 or TRBV12-4 with TRBJ1-5; possible D gene TRBD1, 5 bases. This CDR3 comprises 14 residues. The V end lost 6 bases, the J end lost 3 bases, and 12 bases lay between the germline ends.

The V gene is TRBV19, the J gene TRBJ2-3, with TRBD2 matching over 11 bases. Trimming at V came to 7 bases and at J to 4 bases, leaving 4 bases not matched to a gene. Germline V gives CDR1 LNHDA, CDR2 SQIVND (reference sequence). The length of the CDR3 is 14 residues. The CDR3 bases are TGTGCCAGTAACGTAGCGGGAGGGTCAGATACGCAGTATTTT. This translates into CASNVAGGSDTQYF.

The CDR3 DNA is TGTGCCAGCAGTAGGAGACCCGGGACTAGCGGGATGGCTGGTACCGGGGAGCTGTTTTTT. This translates into CASSRRPGTSGMAGTGELFF. The V gene is TRBV6-4, the J gene TRBJ2-2; 13 nucleotides align to TRBD2. The CDR3 runs to 20 residues. The V gene end was trimmed by 5 bases and the J gene end by 5 bases; junction bases not matched to a gene: 17. Looked up from germline, CDR1 is MRHNA and CDR2 is SNTAGT.

The J gene is TRBJ1-5, the V gene TRBV19; no clear D. CDR1 and CDR2 (germline): LNHDA, SQIVND (reference sequence). With 6 bases removed from V and 3 bases from J, the gap between germline ends came to 15 bases. This CDR3 comprises 15 residues. The CDR3 here is CASRERRVFNQPQHF. The CDR3 nucleotides read TGTGCCAGTAGGGAAAGGAGGGTTTTCAATCAGCCCCAGCATTTT.

V is TRBV12-3 or TRBV12-4 and J is TRBJ2-1, with D unresolved. The CDR3 extends over 16 amino acids. Trimming took 2 bases from V and 1 from J, leaving 12 bases between them. The CDR3 protein is CASSLWAAKSYNEQFF. The CDR3 DNA sequence: TGTGCCAGCAGTTTATGGGCGGCCAAATCCTACAATGAGCAGTTCTTC.